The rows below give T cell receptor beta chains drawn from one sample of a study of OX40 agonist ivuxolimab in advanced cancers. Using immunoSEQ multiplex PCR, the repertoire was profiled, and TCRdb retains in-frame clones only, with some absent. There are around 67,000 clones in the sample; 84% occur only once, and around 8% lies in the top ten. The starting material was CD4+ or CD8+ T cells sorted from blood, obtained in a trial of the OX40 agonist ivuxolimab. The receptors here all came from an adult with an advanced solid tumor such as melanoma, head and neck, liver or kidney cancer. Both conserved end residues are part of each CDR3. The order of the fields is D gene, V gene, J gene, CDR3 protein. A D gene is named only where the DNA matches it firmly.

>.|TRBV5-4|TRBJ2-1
CASSLDGPYNEQFF
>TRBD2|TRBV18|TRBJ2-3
CASTSSGGNTDTQYF
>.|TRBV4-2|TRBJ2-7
CASSSSSRAAYEQYF
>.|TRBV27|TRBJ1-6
CASSWAGSPLHF
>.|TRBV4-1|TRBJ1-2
CASRLVTGNNYGYTF
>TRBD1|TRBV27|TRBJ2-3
CASRRDRTTDTQYF
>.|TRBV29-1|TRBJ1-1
CSVEEEPQNTEAFF
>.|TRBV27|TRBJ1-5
CASSLRPREGQFNQPQHF
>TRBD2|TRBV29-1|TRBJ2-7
CSVDGWREGYYEQYF
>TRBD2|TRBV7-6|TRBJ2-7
CASSLYSGSGYEQYF
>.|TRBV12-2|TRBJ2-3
CASRFGGSQGTDTQYF
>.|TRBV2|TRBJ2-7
CASSEAVLEQYF
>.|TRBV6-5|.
CASSYMHEQYF